The 18 T cell receptor beta chains below all came from one sample that was sequenced in a study of T cells in Graves' hyperthyroidism and ophthalmopathy. The CDR3 regions of TCR beta were amplified from RNA transcripts. HTBI primers were the set used in a first-round RT-PCR of the TCR CDR3. MiXCR was run by TCRdb on the multiplex PCR reads, yielding one entry per CDR3 protein. The table includes hundreds of thousands of distinct CDR3 sequences, 45% detected once. The source material was peripheral blood or thyroid tissue (not recorded which). The receptors shown here come from an adult man with Graves' disease, either hyperthyroidism or ophthalmopathy (not recorded which).

The chain joins TRBV10-3 to TRBJ2-5; D remains unclear. The V and J ends lost 0 bases and 9 bases respectively, with 20 bases between them. Germline assignment: CDR1 ENHRY and CDR2 SYGVKD. The CDR3 length is 16 residues. Written as DNA, the CDR3 is TGTGCCATCAGTGAGTCGTGGGTCGATAGCAATCAGCCCCAGTACTTC. Translated, it gives CAISESWVDSNQPQYF.

The chain recombines TRBV7-2 with TRBJ1-2; D is undetermined. CDR1 is SGHTA, CDR2 FQGNSA, per germline. Trimming took 5 bases from V and 4 from J, leaving 11 bases between them. The length of the CDR3 is 13 residues. DNA for the CDR3: TGTGCCAGCAGCCCTAGGGCCCTCTATGGCTACACCTTC. It is translated as CASSPRALYGYTF.

The chain is built from TRBV29-1 and TRBJ2-7; D unclear. Germline V gives CDR1 SQVTM, CDR2 ANQGSEA. The CDR3 extends over 14 amino acids. V was shortened by 4 bases and J by 2 bases, with 15 bases between the two germline ends. CDR3 DNA sequence: TGCAGCGTTGGTGCTGGGCTACCAACCTACGAGCAGTACTTC. Its protein product is CSVGAGLPTYEQYF.

This clonotype has a handful of counts. The chain links TRBV2 to TRBJ1-1; the D is unclear. The germline V gene encodes CDR1 SNHLY and CDR2 FYNNEI. The CDR3 is 12 residues long. Trimming removed 9 bases from V and 1 base from J, with 9 bases in between. CDR3 loop: CASNWGNTEAFF. The CDR3 DNA reads TGTGCCAGTAATTGGGGGAACACTGAAGCTTTCTTT.

The chain links TRBV15 to TRBJ1-5; D possibly corresponds to TRBD1 (5 bases). Trimming took off 3 bases at V and 11 bases at J, with 20 bases between the two ends. CDR1 and CDR2 from the germline V gene are LNHNV and YYDKDF (reference sequence). This CDR3 has 15 amino acids. As DNA, the CDR3 is TGTGCCACCAGCAGCGCCTCGAGGGGTACCGGGACCCAGCATTTT. Protein product: CATSSASRGTGTQHF.

This clonotype was seen a few times. This rearrangement joins TRBV9 to TRBJ2-5, with TRBD1 matching 11 bases. J was trimmed by 5 bases and V by 4 bases; bases with no gene match: 7. The length of the CDR3 is 15 residues. CDR1 and CDR2 from the germline V gene are SGDLS and YYNGEE. In DNA form, the CDR3 reads TGTGCCAGCAGCCAAGGGGACAGGGGGACGGAGACCCAGTACTTC. Protein: CASSQGDRGTETQYF.

With regard to this clonotype: This may be a read error: a much more frequent sequence differs by one nucleotide. The V gene is TRBV10-3, the J gene TRBJ1-2, with D perhaps TRBD1 (5 bases). The V gene's germline CDR1 is ENHRY and CDR2 SYGVKD. V was trimmed by 10 bases and J by 3 bases, leaving 15 bases between them. This CDR3 is 13 amino acids long. DNA of the CDR3: TGTGCCACCTGTGGGGGAGAAGACTATGGCTACACCTTC. This sequence encodes CATCGGEDYGYTF.

This clonotype was picked up a small number of times. The chain carries TRBV6-1 and TRBJ1-1; 7 nucleotides agree with TRBD1. V lost 4 bases to trimming and J lost 4 bases; unmatched junction nucleotides: 6. The CDR3 consists of 14 residues. CDR1 and CDR2 (germline): MNHNS, SASEGT. In nucleotides, the CDR3 is TGTGCCAGCAGTGTCAGACAGGGCGGCACTGAAGCTTTCTTT. Translating gives CASSVRQGGTEAFF.

The V gene is TRBV29-1, the J gene TRBJ1-6, with a possible D match to TRBD1 (5 bases). The germline V gene has CDR1 SQVTM and CDR2 ANQGSEA. Trimming removed 2 bases at V and 9 bases at J, with 14 bases between. This CDR3 comprises 14 residues. The CDR3 DNA sequence: TGCAGCGTTGAAAGTGGGACTCAGGGTTCACCCCTCCACTTT. Amino acids: CSVESGTQGSPLHF. The whole variable domain, remainder taken from reference TRBV29-1 and TRBJ1-6, is SAVISQKPSRDICQRGTSLTIQCQVDSQVTMMFWYRQQPGQSLTLIATANQGSEATYESGFVIDKFPISRPNLTFSTLTVSNMSPEDSSIYLCSVESGTQGSPLHFGNGTRLTVT.

The V gene is TRBV29-1, the J gene TRBJ2-2; 8 bases map to TRBD2. J lost 6 bases, V lost 2 bases, and 5 bases had no gene match. Germline V gene lookup returns CDR1 SQVTM and CDR2 ANQGSEA. The CDR3 loop spans 14 amino acids. CDR3 sequence (DNA): TGCAGCGTTGAAACGGGGGGGGTTGCCGGGGAGCTGTTTTTT. Its protein is CSVETGGVAGELFF.

This chain uses TRBV12-3 or TRBV12-4 with TRBJ1-1; the match to TRBD1 covers 8 bases. V was clipped by 6 bases and J by 4 bases; unmatched bases: 10. The CDR3 is 15 amino acids. The CDR3 DNA reads TGTGCCAGCAGAGACGACAGGGGAAGAGGCACTGAAGCTTTCTTT. This sequence encodes CASRDDRGRGTEAFF.

V is TRBV29-1 and J is TRBJ1-3, with D uncertain. CDR1 and CDR2 (germline): SQVTM, ANQGSEA. The CDR3 length is 12 residues. The ends were cut back, 8 bases at V and 2 bases at J, with 10 bases in the middle. The CDR3 DNA reads TGCAGCTTGGAAGGTCCTGGAAACACCATATATTTT. Translating it yields CSLEGPGNTIYF.

The chain employs TRBV24-1 and TRBJ1-1, with no clear D. The CDR3 consists of 13 residues. CDR1 KGHDR and CDR2 SFDVKD come from the germline V gene. Trimming cost V 5 bases and J 1 base, with 7 bases left between them. For the CDR3, the DNA is TGTGCCACCAGTGCCCATGCGAACACTGAAGCTTTCTTT. It is translated as CATSAHANTEAFF.

The chain employs TRBV5-1 and TRBJ2-7; 10 bases align to TRBD2. The CDR3 sequence is 15 residues long. The germline V gene encodes CDR1 SGHRS and CDR2 YFSETQ. V lost 4 bases, J lost 2 bases, and 6 bases stayed unmatched. The CDR3 DNA follows: TGCGCCAGCAGCGATACTAGCGGGGAGACCTACGAGCAGTACTTC. Protein: CASSDTSGETYEQYF.

The chain combines TRBV10-3 with TRBJ1-1, with D perhaps matching TRBD1 (6 bases). Germline CDR1 is ENHRY and CDR2 is SYGVKD. The CDR3 totals 16 residues. The ends were cut back, 4 bases at V and 2 bases at J, with 17 bases in the middle. The CDR3, as DNA: TGTGCCATCAGTGCCAGGGGCTCCGATACTAACACTGAAGCTTTCTTT. Translation: CAISARGSDTNTEAFF.

The chain couples TRBV4-1 to TRBJ1-2; D is unclear. V shed 1 base and J shed 4 bases, with 13 bases lying between them. Germline V CDR1 and CDR2: MGHRA, YSYEKL. The CDR3 consists of 15 residues. CDR3 DNA: TGCGCCAGCAGCCAAGGAGGGTGGGGAGGCTATGGCTACACCTTC. Translating gives CASSQGGWGGYGYTF.

The chain has TRBV11-2 and TRBJ1-1; D is unresolved. The germline CDR1 and CDR2 sequences are SGHAT and FQNNGV. The ends were cut back, 4 bases at V and 8 bases at J, with 14 bases in the middle. CDR3 size: 13 residues. The CDR3 sequence: CASSSRAGREAFF. As DNA, the CDR3 is TGTGCCAGCAGCTCTAGGGCTGGTAGGGAAGCTTTCTTT.

As regards this clonotype: A single base separates this from a much larger clone, so it may be a read error. This chain uses TRBV12-3 or TRBV12-4 with TRBJ1-2; 7 bases are a match to TRBD1. This CDR3 spans 11 amino acids. CDR3 sequence reads: CASRTTGSRAF. The CDR3 DNA follows: TGTGCCAGCAGGACGACAGGGAGTAGAGCCTTC.